What follows is one TCR beta chain and its context. Its antigen is undetermined. The CDR3 has 14 residues. The germline V gene has CDR1 SGDLS and CDR2 YYNGEE. Deletions cut 1 base from V and 6 bases from J, with 14 bases between. Method: immunoSEQ multiplex PCR; TCRdb's copy keeps in-frame clones and lacks some. The data show about 330,000 clones, 86% seen once. The data were taken from a study of cytomegalovirus exposure and HLA in healthy donors. Whole-study results and caveats: According to a later analysis, TCR clusters from the first cohort tended to co-occur in the 120 or so validation repertoires. The classifier reportedly diagnosed cytomegalovirus status with high sensitivity and specificity.

Donors came from a validation cohort of over a hundred subjects, distinct from the first 666-subject cohort. Material: PBMCs. The sequence came from a woman aged 18-30 years in good health and CMV-seronegative. The chain employs TRBV9 and TRBJ2-7; TRBD2 is a possible D gene (6 bases). The CDR3 DNA follows: TGTGCCAGCAGCGTATTAGGGGAGGAAGGCGAGCAGTACTTC. It codes for CASSVLGEEGEQYF.